This TCR beta chain originates from a study of cytomegalovirus exposure and HLA in healthy donors. The PCR made use of 60 Vbeta and 13 Jbeta primers. The table came from immunoSEQ multiplex PCR; TCRdb's copy has only in-frame clones and leaves some out. The data contain around 130,000 clones, 60% to 85% of them seen just once; the ten biggest clones take up roughly 3.1%. The CDR3 runs to 13 residues. Looked up from germline, CDR1 is LNHDA and CDR2 is SQIVND (reference sequence). Between the trimmed V and J ends, which lost 10 bases and 5 bases, there was a span of 15 bases. A remark on this clone: Antigen: not known.

Study-wide points: Later genetic work tied a missense DCLRE1C variant to beta-chain V and J trimming. Earlier analysis yielded a pattern in which most TCR beta V segments were productive about 87% or about 30% of the time. The study recorded over 150 TCR beta chains that were cytomegalovirus-associated.

The source of this sequence is a young man in good health and CMV-seronegative. The sequencing input was PBMCs. The chain carries TRBV19 and TRBJ2-1; D is possibly TRBD2 (7 bases). In DNA, the CDR3 is TGTGCCACTTTGGGGGGGGCCAACAATGAGCAGTTCTTC. It codes for CATLGGANNEQFF.